Listed below are T cell receptor beta chains from one sample, sequenced in a study of T-cell memory formation after mild COVID-19. A single record per CDR3 protein comes from TCRdb applying MiXCR to the 5' RACE reads. The data show under 110,000 distinct CDR3 sequences, about a sixth seen once. The sequencing sample was made of PBMCs or a T cell subset sorted from them (not recorded which). The origin of the receptors is an adult woman who had mild COVID-19 (a few samples of this study predate the infection). Cell type and time point are not known. CDR3s include the opening cysteine and the closing phenylalanine or tryptophan. The order of the fields is D gene, V gene, J gene, clone size, CDR3 DNA, CDR3 protein. D genes are given only for firm matches. Where a row states a size, it is once, few, many or the class of an expanded clone; other rows omit it.

d_gene: NA
v_gene: TRBV9
j_gene: TRBJ2-7
abundance: few
CDR3nt: TGTGCCAGCAGCGTAGGTTCGGGTGGCTACGAGCAGTACTTC
CDR3aa: CASSVGSGGYEQYF

d_gene: NA
v_gene: TRBV12-3/TRBV12-4
j_gene: TRBJ1-1
abundance: NA
CDR3nt: TGTGCCAGCAGTTTATCTTACAGGCGGGGCACTGAAGCTTTCTTT
CDR3aa: CASSLSYRRGTEAFF

d_gene: NA
v_gene: TRBV6-5
j_gene: TRBJ1-1
abundance: NA
CDR3nt: TGTGCCAGCAGTTACACGGGGGCGCGGAACACTGAAGCTTTCTTT
CDR3aa: CASSYTGARNTEAFF

d_gene: NA
v_gene: TRBV2
j_gene: TRBJ2-1
abundance: NA
CDR3nt: TGTGCCAGCAGTGTCTACCCCGGGACCACACGCGAGCAGTTCTTC
CDR3aa: CASSVYPGTTREQFF

d_gene: TRBD2
v_gene: TRBV29-1
j_gene: TRBJ2-3
abundance: few
CDR3nt: TGCAGCGCATCAGCGGGGAGCTACCCCACAGATACGCAGTATTTT
CDR3aa: CSASAGSYPTDTQYF

d_gene: NA
v_gene: TRBV11-2
j_gene: TRBJ2-1
abundance: few
CDR3nt: TGTGCCAGCAGGCAAACGACAGATCTACATAACAATGAGCAGTTCTTC
CDR3aa: CASRQTTDLHNNEQFF

d_gene: TRBD1
v_gene: TRBV7-6
j_gene: TRBJ1-1
abundance: NA
CDR3nt: TGTGCCAGCAGCTTACGAAGGCCGGGACAGGGGCATTTGAACACTGAAGCTTTCTTT
CDR3aa: CASSLRRPGQGHLNTEAFF

d_gene: NA
v_gene: TRBV20-1
j_gene: TRBJ1-1
abundance: NA
CDR3nt: TGCAGTGCTAGAGTAGAAGGTAACACTGAAGCTTTCTTT
CDR3aa: CSARVEGNTEAFF

d_gene: TRBD2
v_gene: TRBV4-2
j_gene: TRBJ2-1
abundance: NA
CDR3nt: TGTGCCAGCAGCCAAGATTACCCAACTAGCGGGAGGGCCGTGGTAAATGAGCAGTTCTTC
CDR3aa: CASSQDYPTSGRAVVNEQFF

d_gene: NA
v_gene: TRBV7-9
j_gene: TRBJ1-6
abundance: NA
CDR3nt: TGTGCCAGCAGCTTAGCGCCGAAAAGGAATTCACCCCTCCACTTT
CDR3aa: CASSLAPKRNSPLHF

d_gene: TRBD1
v_gene: TRBV5-1
j_gene: TRBJ2-7
abundance: NA
CDR3nt: TGCGCCAGCAGCTTGGGGACAGGGCTCTACGAGCAGTACTTC
CDR3aa: CASSLGTGLYEQYF